Following are 22 T cell receptor beta chains from one sample sequenced in a study of identical twins. TCRdb reprocessed the 5' RACE reads with MiXCR, giving one entry per CDR3 protein. The data hold 600,000 to 700,000 distinct CDR3 sequences, with around 20% observed a single time. These data were also filed under a second study, of T cells expressing NK-cell markers.

Sequenced material: PBMCs. These receptor sequences come from a woman between 18 and 29 years old in good health.

The sample holds a few counts of this clonotype. V usage is TRBV5-6 and J usage is TRBJ2-1; 8 bases fit TRBD2. J was trimmed by 8 bases and V by 4 bases; bases with no gene match: 11. CDR3 size: 15 residues. Looked up from germline, CDR1 is SGHDT and CDR2 is YYEEEE. DNA of the CDR3: TGTGCCAGCAGCCAGGGACTAGAGAGAAGCGATGAGCAGTTCTTC. Translated: CASSQGLERSDEQFF.

The gene calls are TRBV9 and TRBJ1-4; D is undetermined. V lost 3 bases and J lost 7, with 13 bases in between. This CDR3 contains 14 residues. CDR1 is SGDLS and CDR2 is YYNGEE in the germline V gene. CDR3 nucleotides: TGTGCCAGCAGCGCCCCTGAGTGGGGTGAAAAACTGTTTTTT. Its translation: CASSAPEWGEKLFF. The variable domain in full, with the rest retrieved from reference TRBV9 and TRBJ1-4, is DSGVTQTPKHLITATGQRVTLRCSPRSGDLSVYWYQQSLDQGLQFLIQYYNGEERAKGNILERFSAQQFPDLHSELNLSSLELGDSALYFCASSAPEWGEKLFFGSGTQLSVL.

This clonotype has a handful of counts. The V and J genes are TRBV12-3 or TRBV12-4 and TRBJ2-2; 11 bases line up with TRBD2. The CDR3 totals 15 residues. The V and J ends lost 6 bases and 5 bases, in that order; junction bases with no gene match: 5. The CDR3, as DNA: TGTGCCAGCAGGAAGACTAGCGGGAAAACCGGGGAGCTGTTTTTT. It codes for CASRKTSGKTGELFF.

V usage is TRBV6-1 and J usage is TRBJ2-7, with 9 nucleotides matching TRBD2. Germline V gives CDR1 MNHNS, CDR2 SASEGT. The CDR3 has 14 residues. V trimming: 4 bases; J trimming: 4 bases; junction bases outside the gene matches: 5. Here the CDR3 reads CASSVSGSEYEQYF. Here the CDR3 DNA reads TGTGCCAGCAGTGTTAGCGGGAGTGAATACGAGCAGTACTTC.

This rearrangement joins TRBV5-1 to TRBJ2-1; D is ambiguous. V shed 1 base and J shed 5 bases, with 13 bases lying between them. The CDR3 length is 15 residues. Germline V CDR1 and CDR2: SGHRS, YFSETQ. CDR3 bases: TGCGCCAGCAGCTTGATGCCATCCGCGCACAATGAGCAGTTCTTC. This encodes CASSLMPSAHNEQFF.

The chain is built from TRBV25-1 and TRBJ2-1, with 7 nucleotides matching TRBD2. The V and J ends lost 5 bases and 9 bases, in that order; junction bases with no gene match: 16. The CDR3 is made up of 16 amino acids. Germline CDR1 and CDR2: MGHDK and SYGVNS. Written as DNA, the CDR3 is TGTGCCAGCAGTCCCCGGGGGGATCGTTTGAGGGGTGAGCAGTTCTTC. It is translated as CASSPRGDRLRGEQFF.

The chain recombines TRBV5-5 with TRBJ1-2; 11 bases map to TRBD1. CDR1 is SGHKS, CDR2 YYEKEE, per germline (reference sequence). Losses at the gene ends were 4 bases for V and 3 bases for J; bases not matched to a gene: 5. The CDR3 is made up of 15 amino acids. The CDR3 loop is CASSTGDRGYYGYTF. The CDR3 DNA follows: TGTGCCAGCAGCACCGGGGACAGGGGGTACTATGGCTACACCTTC.

This clonotype was detected many times. The V and J genes are TRBV5-1 and TRBJ2-7, with 7 nucleotides matching TRBD2. This CDR3 has 14 amino acids. Trimming removed 6 bases from V and 3 bases from J; junction bases left unmatched: 9. Looked up from germline, CDR1 is SGHRS and CDR2 is YFSETQ. The DNA for the CDR3 is TGCGCCAGCACCCCGTCGGGGGGTTACTACGAGCAGTACTTC. The encoded protein is CASTPSGGYYEQYF.

V usage is TRBV5-8 and J usage is TRBJ2-1, with D possibly matching TRBD2 (6 bases). The CDR3 is made up of 16 amino acids. V lost 4 bases and J 1 base, leaving 15 bases between the germline ends. Germline V gives CDR1 SGHTS, CDR2 YDEGEE. CDR3 sequence: CASSKLGGASYNEQFF. In DNA form, the CDR3 reads TGTGCCAGCAGCAAACTAGGAGGGGCTTCCTACAATGAGCAGTTCTTC.

The chain has TRBV3-1 and TRBJ2-7; no clear D. The germline V and J ends were trimmed by 1 base and 3 bases, with 10 bases remaining between them. Germline CDR1 reads LGHDT; CDR2 reads YNNKEL (reference sequence). The CDR3 is 14 residues long. CDR3 nucleotide sequence: TGTGCCAGCAGCCAAGGTCGGAAAGACTACGAGCAGTACTTC. This encodes CASSQGRKDYEQYF.

The V call is TRBV5-1, the J call TRBJ1-1; maybe TRBD1 (5 bases). Germline-derived CDR1 and CDR2 are SGHRS and YFSETQ. The length of the CDR3 is 15 residues. V lost 4 bases, J lost 3 bases, and 16 bases lay in between. The CDR3 loop reads CASSPLGWGDTEAFF. DNA of the CDR3: TGCGCCAGCAGCCCACTTGGGTGGGGGGACACTGAAGCTTTCTTT.

The chain combines TRBV20-1 with TRBJ2-3; 12 positions match TRBD2. Germline CDR1 and CDR2: DFQATT and SNEGSKA (reference sequence). The CDR3 loop spans 15 amino acids. V lost 6 bases, J lost 3 bases, and 7 bases stayed unmatched. DNA for the CDR3: TGCAGTGCCAGCCTAGCGGGAGGGCCGACAGATACGCAGTATTTT. This codes for CSASLAGGPTDTQYF.

The rearrangement joins TRBV15 to TRBJ2-4; D is unresolved. The CDR3 sequence is 15 residues long. V lost 5 bases and J lost 0, with 11 bases in between. Germline lookup yields CDR1 LNHNV and CDR2 YYDKDF (reference sequence). The CDR3 nucleotides are TGTGCCACCAGCGCCCGAGACCTAGCCAAAAACATTCAGTACTTC. Its translation: CATSARDLAKNIQYF.

This clonotype was seen ten or more times. This chain connects TRBV6-1 to TRBJ2-4; D is ambiguous. Germline V lookup: CDR1 MNHNS, CDR2 SASEGT. Trimming pared 5 bases from V and 0 bases from J, leaving 17 bases between. The CDR3 spans 17 residues. CDR3 loop: CASSPDSAILAKNIQYF. In DNA, the CDR3 is TGTGCCAGCAGTCCTGATTCGGCTATTCTAGCCAAAAACATTCAGTACTTC.

This sequence joins TRBV2 and TRBJ2-5; D is uncertain. Germline V gives CDR1 SNHLY, CDR2 FYNNEI. The germline V and J ends were trimmed by 0 bases and 7 bases, with 9 bases remaining between them. The CDR3 length is 13 residues. CDR3: CASSEAAPGTQYF. The CDR3 region has the DNA TGTGCCAGCAGTGAAGCGGCACCGGGGACCCAGTACTTC.

The sample holds a few counts of this clonotype. The CDR3 sequence: CASRNAETRAYEQYF. CDR3 DNA sequence: TGTGCCAGCAGGAACGCGGAGACTCGAGCCTACGAGCAGTACTTC. V and J are TRBV6-2 or TRBV6-3 and TRBJ2-7; D not certain. V was pared by 6 bases and J by 2 bases, with 17 bases between. CDR1 and CDR2 (germline): MNHEY, SVGEGT. The CDR3 runs to 15 residues.

The genes are TRBV7-2 and TRBJ2-4; 8 nucleotides match TRBD1. The CDR3 has 14 amino acids. V gave up 5 bases and J gave up 7 bases; unmatched junction bases: 7. Germline CDR1 SGHTA, CDR2 FQGNSA. The CDR3 reads CASSPPAGGNIQYF. CDR3 bases: TGTGCCAGCAGCCCCCCCGCAGGGGGCAACATTCAGTACTTC. Combining the CDR3 with reference TRBV7-2 and TRBJ2-4 gives the whole variable domain GAGVSQSPSNKVTEKGKDVELRCDPISGHTALYWYRQSLGQGLEFLIYFQGNSAPDKSGLPSDRFSAERTGGSVSTLTIQRTQQEDSAVYLCASSPPAGGNIQYFGAGTRLSVL.

This chain uses TRBV20-1 with TRBJ2-2; D call uncertain. This CDR3 contains 12 residues. Per germline, CDR1 DFQATT and CDR2 SNEGSKA (reference sequence). Trimming removed 0 bases from V and 6 bases from J, with 5 bases in between. The DNA of the CDR3 is TGCAGTGCTAGAGATATATCCGGGGAGCTGTTTTTT. This sequence encodes CSARDISGELFF.

This clonotype was seen a single time. The chain has TRBV12-3 or TRBV12-4 and TRBJ2-7, with D perhaps matching TRBD1 (6 bases). This CDR3 is 14 amino acids long. V dropped 2 bases and J dropped 7 bases, with 15 bases sitting between them. The CDR3 bases are TGTGCCAGCAGTTTATTGGGGGCCCATGGAGAGCAGTACTTC. Its translation is CASSLLGAHGEQYF.

This clonotype appeared many times. The V gene is TRBV12-3 or TRBV12-4, the J gene TRBJ2-5; 12 bases align to TRBD2. The CDR3 runs to 15 residues. The V gene end was trimmed by 6 bases and the J gene end by 5 bases; junction bases not matched to a gene: 7. The CDR3 region has the DNA TGTGCCAGCAGCCGGGGACTAGCGGGCTGGGAGACCCAGTACTTC. Translating gives CASSRGLAGWETQYF.

This clonotype was picked up a small number of times. The chain combines TRBV5-1 with TRBJ2-1, with no clear D. From germline, CDR1 is SGHRS and CDR2 YFSETQ. V was pared by 2 bases and J by 5 bases, with 14 bases between. The CDR3 consists of 15 residues. CDR3 in amino acids: CASSLRWARDNEQFF. The CDR3 coding sequence is TGCGCCAGCAGCTTAAGGTGGGCTAGAGACAATGAGCAGTTCTTC.

This clonotype was seen many times. CDR3 sequence: CASSLAYQEAEQFF. The CDR3 coding sequence is TGCGCCAGCAGCTTGGCCTACCAGGAAGCTGAGCAGTTCTTC. This rearrangement joins TRBV5-1 to TRBJ2-1, with D unresolved. The V and J ends lost 0 bases and 9 bases respectively, with 13 bases between them. Germline CDR1 reads SGHRS; CDR2 reads YFSETQ. The length of the CDR3 is 14 residues.